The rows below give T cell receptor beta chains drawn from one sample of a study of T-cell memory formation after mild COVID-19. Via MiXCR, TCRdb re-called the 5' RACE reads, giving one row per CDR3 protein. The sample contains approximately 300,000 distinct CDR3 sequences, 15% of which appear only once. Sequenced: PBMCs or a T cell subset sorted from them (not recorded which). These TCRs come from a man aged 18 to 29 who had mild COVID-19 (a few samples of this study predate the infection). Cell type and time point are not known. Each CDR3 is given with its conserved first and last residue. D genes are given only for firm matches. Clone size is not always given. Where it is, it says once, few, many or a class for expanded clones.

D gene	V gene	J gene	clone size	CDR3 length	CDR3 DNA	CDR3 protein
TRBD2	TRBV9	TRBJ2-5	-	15	TGTGCCAGCAGCGTAGAGCTTAGCGGGGGTGAGACCCAGTACTTC	CASSVELSGGETQYF
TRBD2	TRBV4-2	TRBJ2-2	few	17	TGTGCCAGCAGCCACCCCAGCGGGGGGGCGTCCACCGGGGAGCTGTTTTTT	CASSHPSGGASTGELFF
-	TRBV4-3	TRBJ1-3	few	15	TGCGCCAGCAGCCCACAGACAGGAGGTGGAAACACCATATATTTT	CASSPQTGGGNTIYF
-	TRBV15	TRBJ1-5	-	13	TGTGCCACCAGGGGAGGGGGCAATCAGCCCCAGCATTTT	CATRGGGNQPQHF
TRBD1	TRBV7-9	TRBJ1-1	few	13	TGTGCCAGCAGCTTCGACAGGGGCAATGAAGCTTTCTTT	CASSFDRGNEAFF
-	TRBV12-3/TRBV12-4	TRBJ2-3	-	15	TGTGCCAGCAGTCGACCCGGGGGTCGTTCAGATACGCAGTATTTT	CASSRPGGRSDTQYF
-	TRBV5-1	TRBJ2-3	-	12	TGCGCCAGCAGCATGGAGACTCATACGCAGTATTTT	CASSMETHTQYF
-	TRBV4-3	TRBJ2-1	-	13	TGCGCCAGCAGCCAAGGGAGGGGGGACCCGAGGTTCTTC	CASSQGRGDPRFF
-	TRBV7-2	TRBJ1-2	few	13	TGTGCCAGCAGCGCCTCTCCAAGCTATGGCTACACCTTC	CASSASPSYGYTF
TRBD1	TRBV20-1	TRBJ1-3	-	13	TGCAGTGCTTGGGACAGGGGGGGAAACACCATATATTTT	CSAWDRGGNTIYF
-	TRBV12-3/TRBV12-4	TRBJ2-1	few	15	TGTGCCAGCAGTTTAGCAGTAGCCCCGGTGGGTGAGCAGTTCTTC	CASSLAVAPVGEQFF
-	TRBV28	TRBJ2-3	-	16	TGTGCCAGCAGTCCCCCAAGATGGGTTAGCACAGATACGCAGTATTTT	CASSPPRWVSTDTQYF
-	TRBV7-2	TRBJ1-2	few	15	TGTGCCAGCAGCCCCCCCGGGGGGACCCAAGGGGGCTACACCTTC	CASSPPGGTQGGYTF
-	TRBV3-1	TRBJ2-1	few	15	TGTGCCAGCAGCCAAGGGTTGGACAGTTACAATGAGCAGTTCTTC	CASSQGLDSYNEQFF
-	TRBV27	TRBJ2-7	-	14	TGTGCCAGCAGTTATGCCGCAGGGGAGTACGAGCAGTACTTC	CASSYAAGEYEQYF
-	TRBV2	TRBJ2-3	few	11	TGTGCCAGCAGTGACGTGTATACGCAGTATTTT	CASSDVYTQYF
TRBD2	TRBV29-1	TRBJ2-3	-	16	TGCAGCGTGGAGGGGACTAGCGGCGTTCCTGCAGATACGCAGTATTTT	CSVEGTSGVPADTQYF
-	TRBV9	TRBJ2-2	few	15	TGTGCCAGCAGCCGAGGGGGGCCAAAGCCCGGGGAGCTGTTTTTT	CASSRGGPKPGELFF
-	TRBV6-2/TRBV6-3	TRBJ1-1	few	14	TGTGCCAGCAGTTACCTTCCGGGGACCACTGAAGCTTTCTTT	CASSYLPGTTEAFF
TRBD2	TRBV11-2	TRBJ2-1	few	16	TGTGCCAGCACCACAAGGACTAGCGGTTCCTACAATGAGCAGTTCTTC	CASTTRTSGSYNEQFF
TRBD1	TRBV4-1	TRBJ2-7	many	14	TGCGCCAGCAGCCCGGGACAGAGTAGCTACGAGCAGTACTTC	CASSPGQSSYEQYF
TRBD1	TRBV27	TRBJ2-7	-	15	TGTGCCAGCAGACGACAGGGGATTAACTCCTACGAGCAGTACTTC	CASRRQGINSYEQYF
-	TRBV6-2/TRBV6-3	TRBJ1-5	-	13	TGTGCCAGCAGAAGACAGAGCAATCAGCCCCAGCATTTT	CASRRQSNQPQHF
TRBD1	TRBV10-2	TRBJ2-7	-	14	TGCGCCAGCAGTGACTTACAGGGGTCCTACGAGCAGTACTTC	CASSDLQGSYEQYF
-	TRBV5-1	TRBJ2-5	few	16	TGCGCCAGCAGCTTGGAGGTACCGGGGGCGCGAGAGACCCAGTACTTC	CASSLEVPGARETQYF
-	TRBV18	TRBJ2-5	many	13	TGTGCCAGCTCACGACTGGTTTCGGAGACCCAGTACTTC	CASSRLVSETQYF
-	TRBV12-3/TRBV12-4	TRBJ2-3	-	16	TGTGCCAGCAGTTTTGGGAGGTACCCGTCCACAGATACGCAGTATTTT	CASSFGRYPSTDTQYF
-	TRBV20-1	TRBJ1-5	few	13	TGCAGTGCTAGAGGGGGGGTGGATCAGCCCCAGCATTTT	CSARGGVDQPQHF
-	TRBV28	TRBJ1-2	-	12	TGTGCCAGCAGTTCGCCGGTCGATGGCTACACCTTC	CASSSPVDGYTF
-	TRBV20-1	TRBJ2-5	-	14	TGCAGTGCTGCGGACAGCAGCATACAAGAGACCCAGTACTTC	CSAADSSIQETQYF
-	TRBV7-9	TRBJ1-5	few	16	TGTGCCAGCAGCTTAGCGAGGCAGGGAGGTTATCAGCCCCAGCATTTT	CASSLARQGGYQPQHF
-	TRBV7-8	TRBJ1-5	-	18	TGTGCCAGCAGCACATCCTCGCAAGGAGAGAGCAGCAATCAGCCCCAGCATTTT	CASSTSSQGESSNQPQHF
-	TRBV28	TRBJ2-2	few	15	TGTGCCACCCTGTCAATGTTAAGCGCCACCGGGGAGCTGTTTTTT	CATLSMLSATGELFF
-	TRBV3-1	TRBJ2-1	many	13	TGTGCCAGCAGCCAAAACTTGGGGGACCGTTGGTTCTTC	CASSQNLGDRWFF